One sample yielded the 5 T cell receptor beta chains listed below, sequenced in a study of blood T cell repertoires in COVID-19. Measured with immunoSEQ multiplex PCR; TCRdb has only the in-frame clones, and not every one. The top ten hold 1.5% to 2% of the sample, which has more than 85,000 clones, over 85% seen once. The source material was peripheral blood. These receptor sequences come from a woman aged 50 to 60 with COVID-19, enrolled during active disease.

The table lists this clone with a count of one. The genes are TRBV5-6 and TRBJ1-5; 8 bases fit TRBD1. In germline, CDR1 is SGHDT, CDR2 YYEEEE. The V and J ends lost 2 bases and 8 bases, in that order; junction bases with no gene match: 6. CDR3 length: 14 residues. The CDR3 nucleotides read TGTGCCAGCAGCTTTAGCAGGGGGCGGGAGCCCCAGCATTTT. Encoded protein: CASSFSRGREPQHF.

This rearrangement joins TRBV28 to TRBJ1-1, with a possible D match to TRBD1 (5 bases). The CDR3 extends over 15 amino acids. The germline V gene encodes CDR1 MDHEN and CDR2 SYDVKM. Trimming took off 3 bases at V and 1 base at J, with 12 bases between the two ends. The CDR3 DNA is TGTGCCAGCAGTTTTGTAGGGGCTGGGAACACTGAAGCTTTCTTT. It is translated as CASSFVGAGNTEAFF.

This sequence joins TRBV9 and TRBJ1-2; 10 nucleotides align to TRBD1. CDR3 length equals 15 residues. V trimming: 3 bases; J trimming: 4 bases; junction bases outside the gene matches: 6. The germline gives CDR1 SGDLS, CDR2 YYNGEE. CDR3 DNA sequence: TGTGCCAGCAGCGGGGGACAGGGGAAGGCCTATGGCTACACCTTC. This codes for CASSGGQGKAYGYTF.

The chain uses TRBV19 and TRBJ1-3; no reliable D call. Trimming left V 7 bases short and J 0 bases short, with 10 bases between. CDR3 length: 14 amino acids. In germline, CDR1 is LNHDA, CDR2 SQIVND (reference sequence). The DNA for the CDR3 is TGTGCCAGTATCGCAGCGGTCTCTGGAAACACCATATATTTT. It yields the protein CASIAAVSGNTIYF.

The CDR3 DNA reads TGTGCCAGCAGTTCCCCGGGACAGGGGTTGAACGAGCAGTACTTC. This sequence encodes CASSSPGQGLNEQYF. This chain links TRBV28 with TRBJ2-7; the match to TRBD1 covers 10 bases. This CDR3 has 15 amino acids. Germline V lookup: CDR1 MDHEN, CDR2 SYDVKM. The ends lost 4 bases at V and 5 bases at J; junction bases unmatched: 8. Variable domain in full (rest from reference TRBV28 and TRBJ2-7): DVKVTQSSRYLVKRTGEKVFLECVQDMDHENMFWYRQDPGLGLRLIYFSYDVKMKEKGDIPEGYSVSREKKERFSLILESASTNQTSMYLCASSSPGQGLNEQYFGPGTRLTVT.